This note documents a single TCR beta chain sequence. The V segment lost 8 bases and the J segment 7 bases; nucleotides outside the gene matches: 13. The CDR3 is 16 amino acids. From germline, CDR1 is SGHNT and CDR2 YENEEA. This sample was taken from a study of control samples from healthy donors and cancer patients. Libraries were prepared by immunoSEQ multiplex PCR; TCRdb keeps only in-frame clonotypes and omits some of them. Of about 150,000 clones detected, nearly 95% appear once; the ten largest clones hold 2% to 2.5%. Sequencing was performed on blood. This rearrangement joins TRBV11-3 to TRBJ2-2; 10 nucleotides align to TRBD1. The receptor was derived from a man aged 50 or older in good health. The CDR3 DNA reads as TGTGCCAGCGAGCCGGGACAGGGGTCTTATGGCGGGGAGCTGTTTTTT. Translation gives CASEPGQGSYGGELFF.